This TCR beta chain derives from a study of shared clonotypes between healthy human individuals (dated by TCRdb to the early 2020s). A note on the overall study: A couple of women and a few men aged 18 to 49 years were included in the cohort. For each donor, CD4 naive and CD4 memory were each given three plates, CD8 naive was given two plates, and CD8 memory was given one plate. The study deeply sequenced blood TCR repertoires of about 5 healthy adults to estimate repertoire size and the extent of clonotype sharing between individuals. To increase sequencing depth and limit assay-specific biases, different laboratories used diverse techniques to prepare libraries and sequence TCR repertoires. Each donor's leukapheresis produced roughly between roughly 0.9 and 8.9 billion PBMCs. What the study reported, not specific to this receptor: Sampling was restricted to blood, and TCR repertoires in tissues likely differ from the TCR repertoires found in blood. Estimated clonotype richness was generally larger for naive than for memory subsets. About 5% of naive CD4, 3.5% of naive CD8, approximately 2% of memory CD4, and approximately 0.4% of memory CD8 clonotypes were shared across several donors. Compared with non-shared clonotypes, clonotypes shared by all four sorted-subset donors had higher generation probabilities. Pairwise subsampling indicated that sequencing depth was expected to affect the degree of clonotype sharing among donors. Rarefaction of sorted-subset datasets indicated incomplete sequencing despite the large sequencing depth. The small number of donors limited the genetic and exposure-history diversity represented.

The germline V gene supplies CDR1 SNHLY and CDR2 FYNNEI. The CDR3 runs 16 amino acids, cysteine and phenylalanine included. Just CDR3 DNA is preserved here, 48 bases in frame from base 1. Cut back by 4 bases and 3 bases, the V and J ends lie 19 bases apart. For the CD8 naive samples, CD45RO-negative cells were positively selected for CCR7, yielding a CD45RA+CCR7+ population from which TemRA cells were excluded. The donors were healthy, HIV-negative adults with no recently reported acute infections or vaccinations. All donors were Caucasian adults living in Nashville, Tennessee, USA. After blood collection by leukapheresis, PBMCs were isolated using Ficoll-Histopaque density gradient centrifugation and then cryopreserved in the vapor phase of liquid nitrogen. Purity and quantity of every magnetically sorted T cell population were checked by analytical flow cytometry. Genomic DNA was isolated from every sorted fraction and measured by UV absorbance on a Nanodrop 2000c.

As concerns this clone: Its antigen has not been determined. Within one base of it there is no much larger clone, and no base qualities were kept.

TCR CDR3 regions were amplified from genomic DNA by multiplex PCR using the deep immunoSEQ assay. Extracted genomic DNA from each cell subset was spread evenly across all wells of several immunoSEQ 96-well plates, with each plate serving as a replicate. For sorted subsets, each replicate PCR was loaded with approximately 190 ng genomic DNA, equivalent to approximately 27,000 T cell genomes. Purified libraries were measured with a Qubit 3.0 fluorometer, size-checked on a Bioanalyzer 2100, and measured again with the KAPA Library Quantification kit. Every immunoSEQ 96-well plate was sequenced on a separate single-read 150-cycle Illumina NextSeq 550 flow cell. The source study handled its data this way. The immunoSEQ output contained only junctional sequences without quality scores, so filtering could not match that applied to full-length reads. Sequences were annotated with PyIR, a Python wrapper for IgBLAST v1.9, and V/J genes and CDR3 were assigned using IMGT germline references. Reads were filtered out if the reads had weak V/J assignments (E-value above 1e-6), no CDR3, stop codons, out-of-frame junctions, or ambiguous translated residues. V3J clonotypes were defined as sequences sharing an identical inferred V gene, J gene, and CDR3 amino acid sequence. Percentage overlap between repertoires was computed as shared unique clonotypes divided by the size of the smaller repertoire. RTK rarefaction, the Chao1 estimator, and Recon v2.1 estimates of unobserved clonotypes were used to assess repertoire richness. Generation probabilities were computed with OLGA for all TCRbeta clonotypes obtained by the gDNA method from a few donors. The immuneACCESS repertoire file appears here via TCRdb, limited to in-frame rearrangements. These files lack a portion of the clones; in checked studies, under half of the deficit traces to unresolved V genes, and the cause of the others is not known. The DNA was the basis for D and trimming; V, J and clone size are from that table. This sample gives hundreds of thousands of clones in total; around 92% of them show up just once. The biggest ten clones account for 24% of the sample.

Source material: naive CD8+ T cells sorted from blood. The meaning of the sample's cell subset or site label: CD45RA+CCR7+. This receptor was taken from a young man in good health. Recombination linked TRBV2 to TRBJ2-7; a tentative D match to TRBD1 spans 6 bases. The DNA reads TGTGCCAGCAGTGGTCGGACTCCTTCAGGGGACTACGAGCAGTACTTC. Translated, it reads CASSGRTPSGDYEQYF.